Below, one TCR beta chain is given with its context. TCRdb's copy holds only in-frame clones and misses some; the assay was immunoSEQ multiplex PCR. The profile shows about 480,000 clones, around 85% of them singletons. The germline V gene encodes CDR1 ENHRY and CDR2 SYGVKD. V lost 11 bases to trimming and J lost 4 bases; unmatched junction nucleotides: 7. The CDR3 covers 13 residues. This entry belongs to a study of blood T cell repertoires in COVID-19. Across the study: Acute and convalescent COVID-19 specimens originated in the United States, Italy and Spain. From T cells, B-cell-depleted T cells, or PBMCs came the material, which was cDNA or gDNA.

Living in 24 US areas, the participants were between about 18 and 90 years of age. The rearrangement joins TRBV10-3 to TRBJ2-2; 7 positions match TRBD1. The sample was PBMCs or T cells enriched from blood (not recorded which). This clonotype was sampled from a woman aged 60-70 years who had recovered from COVID-19. CDR3 sequence reads: CAAGTALTGELFF. The DNA of the CDR3 is TGTGCCGCAGGGACAGCTCTCACCGGGGAGCTGTTTTTT.